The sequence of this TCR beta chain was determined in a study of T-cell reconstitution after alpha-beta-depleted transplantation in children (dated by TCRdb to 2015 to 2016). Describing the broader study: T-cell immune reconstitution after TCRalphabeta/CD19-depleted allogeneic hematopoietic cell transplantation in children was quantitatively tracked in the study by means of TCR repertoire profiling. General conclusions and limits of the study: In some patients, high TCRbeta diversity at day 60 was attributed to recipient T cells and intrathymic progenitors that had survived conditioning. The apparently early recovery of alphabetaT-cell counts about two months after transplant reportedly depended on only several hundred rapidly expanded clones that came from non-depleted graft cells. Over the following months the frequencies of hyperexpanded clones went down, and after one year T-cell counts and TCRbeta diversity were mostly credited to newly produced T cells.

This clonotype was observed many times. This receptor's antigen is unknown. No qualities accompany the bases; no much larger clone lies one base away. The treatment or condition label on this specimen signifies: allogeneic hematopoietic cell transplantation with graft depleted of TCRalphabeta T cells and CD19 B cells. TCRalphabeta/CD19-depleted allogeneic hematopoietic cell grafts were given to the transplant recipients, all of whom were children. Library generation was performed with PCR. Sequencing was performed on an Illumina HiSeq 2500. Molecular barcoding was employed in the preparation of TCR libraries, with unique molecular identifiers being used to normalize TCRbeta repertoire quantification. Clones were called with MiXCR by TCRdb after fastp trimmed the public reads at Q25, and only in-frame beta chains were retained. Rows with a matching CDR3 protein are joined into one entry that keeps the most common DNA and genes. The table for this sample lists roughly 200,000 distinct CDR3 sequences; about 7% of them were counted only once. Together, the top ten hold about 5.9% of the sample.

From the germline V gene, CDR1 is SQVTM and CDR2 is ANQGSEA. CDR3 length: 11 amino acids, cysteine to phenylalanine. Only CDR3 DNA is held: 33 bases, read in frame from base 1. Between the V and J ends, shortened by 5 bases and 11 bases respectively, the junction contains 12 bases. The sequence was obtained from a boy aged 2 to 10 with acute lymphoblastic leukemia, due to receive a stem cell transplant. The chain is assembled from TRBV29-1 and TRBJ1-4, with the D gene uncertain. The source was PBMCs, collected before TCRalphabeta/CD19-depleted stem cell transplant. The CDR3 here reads CSVTVLGKLFF. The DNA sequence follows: TGCAGCGTTACAGTTCTCGGGAAACTGTTTTTT.